This T cell receptor (beta chain) was sequenced in a study of blood T cells in healthy people across ages. Findings and caveats of the study: The study found more naive CD4+ cells and higher diversity in long-lived than aged donors. Naive T cell percentage strongly correlated with TCR beta diversity.

This CDR3 has 15 amino acids. Unmatched junction bases numbered 8, after V lost 5 bases and J lost 2 bases. In germline, CDR1 is MNHEY, CDR2 SVGEGT. Concerning this clonotype itself: Its target is not known.

Researchers report isolating at least 6 million PBMCs per sample. PCR was performed a second time for about 7 to 12 cycles using a sample-barcoded 5' primer and a J-beta primer mix. TCRdb re-called the 5' RACE reads with MiXCR, one entry per CDR3 protein. The sample carries some 880,000 distinct CDR3 sequences, around 36% recorded once. The sample taken for sequencing was blood. The sequence derives from a young man in good health. V usage is TRBV6-2 or TRBV6-3 and J usage is TRBJ2-5, with 7 bases matching TRBD1. The CDR3 nucleotides read TGTGCCAGCAGTCGACACGGACAGGAACAAGAGACCCAGTACTTC. This gives the protein CASSRHGQEQETQYF.